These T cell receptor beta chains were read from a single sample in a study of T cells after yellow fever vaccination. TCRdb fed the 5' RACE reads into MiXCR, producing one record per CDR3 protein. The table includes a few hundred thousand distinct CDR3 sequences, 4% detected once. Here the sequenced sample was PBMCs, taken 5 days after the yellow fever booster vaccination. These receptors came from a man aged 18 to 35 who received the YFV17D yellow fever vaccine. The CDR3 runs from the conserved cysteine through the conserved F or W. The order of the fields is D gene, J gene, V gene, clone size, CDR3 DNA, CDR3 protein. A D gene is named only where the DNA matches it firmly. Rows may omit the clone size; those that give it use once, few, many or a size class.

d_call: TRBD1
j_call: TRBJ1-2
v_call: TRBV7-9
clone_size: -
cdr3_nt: TGTGCCAGCAGCTCCTTGGACAGGGTGGACTATGGCTACACCTTC
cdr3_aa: CASSSLDRVDYGYTF

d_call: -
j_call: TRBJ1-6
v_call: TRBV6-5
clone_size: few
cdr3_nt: TGTGCCAGCCGTTGGGGGGCCGGGGTGGCACCCCTCCACTTT
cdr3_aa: CASRWGAGVAPLHF

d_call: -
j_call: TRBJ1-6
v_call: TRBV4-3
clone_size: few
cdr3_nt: TGCGCCAGCAGCCCGGAGGGCAGGGAAAATTCACCCCTCCACTTT
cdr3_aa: CASSPEGRENSPLHF

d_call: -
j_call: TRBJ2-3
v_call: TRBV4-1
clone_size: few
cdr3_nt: TGCGCCAGCAGCCAAGATTCTCAGGGATTAGATACGCAGTATTTT
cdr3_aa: CASSQDSQGLDTQYF

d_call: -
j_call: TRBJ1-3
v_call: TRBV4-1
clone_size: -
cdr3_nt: TGCGCCAGCAGCCATGGGGGTGGAAACACCATATATTTT
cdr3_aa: CASSHGGGNTIYF

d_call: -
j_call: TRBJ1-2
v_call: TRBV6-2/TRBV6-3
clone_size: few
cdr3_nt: TGTGCCAGCAGGGTCGGGTACGGAAACTATGGCTACACCTTC
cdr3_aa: CASRVGYGNYGYTF

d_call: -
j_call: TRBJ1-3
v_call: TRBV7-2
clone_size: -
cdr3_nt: TGTGCCAGCAGCAGAGTAAGCTCTGGAAACACCATATATTTT
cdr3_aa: CASSRVSSGNTIYF

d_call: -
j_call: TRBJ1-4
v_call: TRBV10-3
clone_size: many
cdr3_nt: TGTGCCATCAGTGAGGGAGACAGACGTAATGAAAAACTGTTTTTT
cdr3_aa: CAISEGDRRNEKLFF

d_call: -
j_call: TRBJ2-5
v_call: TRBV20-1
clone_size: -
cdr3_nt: TGCAGTGCCAACCACGGGGGCAAAGAGACCCAGTACTTC
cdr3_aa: CSANHGGKETQYF

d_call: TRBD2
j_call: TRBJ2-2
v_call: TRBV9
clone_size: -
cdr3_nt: TGTGCCAGCAGCGTGAGCGGGGGGTGGAACACCGGGGAGCTGTTTTTT
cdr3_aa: CASSVSGGWNTGELFF

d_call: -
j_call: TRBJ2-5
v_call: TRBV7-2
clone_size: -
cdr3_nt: TGTGCCAGCGGGGAAGTTATGGGGGAGACCCAGTACTTC
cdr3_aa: CASGEVMGETQYF

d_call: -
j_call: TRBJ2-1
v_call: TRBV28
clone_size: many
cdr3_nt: TGTGCCAGCAGTTCGACAGGAATTATATCCTACAATGAGCAGTTCTTC
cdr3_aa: CASSSTGIISYNEQFF

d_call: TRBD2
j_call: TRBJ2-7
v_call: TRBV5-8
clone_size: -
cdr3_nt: TGTGCCAGCAGCTCAACGCCCGGGACTACGGTGGGCTACGAGCAGTACTTC
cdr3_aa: CASSSTPGTTVGYEQYF

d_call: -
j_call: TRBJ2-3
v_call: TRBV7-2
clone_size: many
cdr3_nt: TGTGCCAGCAGCTTCACACTAGATACGCAGTATTTT
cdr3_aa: CASSFTLDTQYF

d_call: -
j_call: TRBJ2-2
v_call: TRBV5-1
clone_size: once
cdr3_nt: TGCGCCAGCAGTCGGACGGTAGATTACACCGGGGAGCTGTTTTTT
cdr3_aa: CASSRTVDYTGELFF

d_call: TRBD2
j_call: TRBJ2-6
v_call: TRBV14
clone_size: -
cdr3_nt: TGTGCCAGCAGCCAAGATGGGCGGGGGAGAAGCTCTGGGGCCAACGTCCTGACTTTC
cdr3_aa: CASSQDGRGRSSGANVLTF

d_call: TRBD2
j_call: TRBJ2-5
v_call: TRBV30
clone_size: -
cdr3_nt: TGTGCCTGGGTAGCGGGAGGGGAGACCCAGTACTTC
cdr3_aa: CAWVAGGETQYF

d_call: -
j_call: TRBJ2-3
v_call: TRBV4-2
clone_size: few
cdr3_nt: TGTGCCAGCAGCCAAGAGGATAGGGTCTGGGGAGATACGCAGTATTTT
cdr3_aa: CASSQEDRVWGDTQYF

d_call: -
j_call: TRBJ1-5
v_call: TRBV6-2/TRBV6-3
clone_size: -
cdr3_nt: TGTGCCAGCAGTTACTCGTGGCTTCAGCCCCAGCATTTT
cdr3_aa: CASSYSWLQPQHF

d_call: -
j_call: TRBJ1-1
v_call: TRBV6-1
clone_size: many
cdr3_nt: TGTGCCAGCAGTGAACGGGAAAACACTGAAGCTTTCTTT
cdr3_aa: CASSERENTEAFF

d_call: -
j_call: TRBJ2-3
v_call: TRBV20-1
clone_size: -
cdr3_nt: TGCAGTGCTAGGGTACAGAAGGGCACAGATACGCAGTATTTT
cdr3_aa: CSARVQKGTDTQYF

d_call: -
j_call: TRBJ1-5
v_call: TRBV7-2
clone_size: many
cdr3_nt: TGTGCCAGCAGCTTACCAGGGTTCAATCAGCCCCAGCATTTT
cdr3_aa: CASSLPGFNQPQHF

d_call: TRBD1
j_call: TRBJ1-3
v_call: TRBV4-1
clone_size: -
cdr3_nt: TGCGCCAGCAGCCAACTGGACAGGATCGGAAACACCATATATTTT
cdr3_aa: CASSQLDRIGNTIYF

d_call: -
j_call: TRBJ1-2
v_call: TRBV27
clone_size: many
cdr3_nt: TGTGCCAGCAGTTTAAGCCCTGCCTCGGGACAAGTTCTCTATGGCTACACCTTC
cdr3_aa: CASSLSPASGQVLYGYTF

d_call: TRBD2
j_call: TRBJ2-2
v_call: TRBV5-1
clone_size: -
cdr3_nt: TGCGCCAGCAGCTTACTAGCGGGGGGGCCTTCGGGCAGCGGGGAGCTGTTTTTT
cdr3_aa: CASSLLAGGPSGSGELFF

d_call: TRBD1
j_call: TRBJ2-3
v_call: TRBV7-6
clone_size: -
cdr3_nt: TGTGCCAGCAGCCAAGGACAGGGTGGGGCAGATACGCAGTATTTT
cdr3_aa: CASSQGQGGADTQYF

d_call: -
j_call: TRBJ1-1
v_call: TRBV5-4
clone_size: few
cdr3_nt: TGTGCCAGCAGCGGGCAGGGGTCTCTGGAAGCTTTCTTT
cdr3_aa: CASSGQGSLEAFF

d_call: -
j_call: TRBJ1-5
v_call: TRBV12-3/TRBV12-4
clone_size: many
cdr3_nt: TGTGCCAGCAGTTGGGAACCCGGCCGGTCGGGTCAGCCCCAGCATTTT
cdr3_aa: CASSWEPGRSGQPQHF

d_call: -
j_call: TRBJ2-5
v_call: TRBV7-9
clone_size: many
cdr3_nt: TGTGCCAGCAGCTGGGGGCCGGGGGGAGAGACCCAGTACTTC
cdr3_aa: CASSWGPGGETQYF

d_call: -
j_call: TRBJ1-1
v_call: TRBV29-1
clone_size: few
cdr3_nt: TGCAGCGTTGAGTGGGGCAGGGGAGGTTGGACTGAAGCTTTCTTT
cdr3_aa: CSVEWGRGGWTEAFF

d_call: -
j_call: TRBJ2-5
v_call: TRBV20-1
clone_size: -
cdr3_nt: TGCAGTGCTAGGAGGTCGTACGGAATAGGGACCCAGTACTTC
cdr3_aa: CSARRSYGIGTQYF

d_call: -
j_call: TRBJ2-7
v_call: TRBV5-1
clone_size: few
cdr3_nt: TGCGCCAGCAGCCGTACCCAGGAGGGTTACGAGCAGTACTTC
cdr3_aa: CASSRTQEGYEQYF

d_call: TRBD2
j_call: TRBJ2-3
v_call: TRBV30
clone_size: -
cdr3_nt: TGTGCCTGGGATCTAGCGGGGGGCGGCGTAGATACGCAGTATTTT
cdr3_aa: CAWDLAGGGVDTQYF

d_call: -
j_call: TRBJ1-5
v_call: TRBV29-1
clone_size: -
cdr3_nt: TGCAGCGTTGAAGGCAGGGGTAGCGGCAATCAGCCCCAGCATTTT
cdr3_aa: CSVEGRGSGNQPQHF

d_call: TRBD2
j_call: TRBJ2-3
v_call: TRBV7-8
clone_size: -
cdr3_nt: TGTGCCAGCAGACCTCCTCCTAGCGGGGGGGGGACAGATACGCAGTATTTT
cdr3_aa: CASRPPPSGGGTDTQYF

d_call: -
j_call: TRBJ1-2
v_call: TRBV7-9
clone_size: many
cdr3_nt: TGTGCCAGCCGGGCAGGACCTAACTATGGCTACACCTTC
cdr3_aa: CASRAGPNYGYTF

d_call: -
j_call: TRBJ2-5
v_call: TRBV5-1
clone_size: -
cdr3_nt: TGCGCCAGCAGATACGCAGGATACGGGGAGACCCAGTACTTC
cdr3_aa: CASRYAGYGETQYF

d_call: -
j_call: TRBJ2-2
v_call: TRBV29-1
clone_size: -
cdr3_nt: TGCACCAGTAGGGGGGAGAACACCGGGGAGCTGTTTTTT
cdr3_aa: CTSRGENTGELFF

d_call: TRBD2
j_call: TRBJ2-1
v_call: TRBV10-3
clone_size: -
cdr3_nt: TGTGCCACCCGGACTAGCGGGGGGGATGAGCAGTTCTTC
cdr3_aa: CATRTSGGDEQFF

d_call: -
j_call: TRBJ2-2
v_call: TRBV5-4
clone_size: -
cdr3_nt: TGTGCCAGCAGTCTAGGACCTGGGAAAAACACCGGGGAGCTGTTTTTT
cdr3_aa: CASSLGPGKNTGELFF

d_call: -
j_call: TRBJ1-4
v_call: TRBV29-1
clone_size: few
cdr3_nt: TGCAGCGTTGAAGACACAGAGAGGGGTAAACTGTTTTTT
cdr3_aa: CSVEDTERGKLFF

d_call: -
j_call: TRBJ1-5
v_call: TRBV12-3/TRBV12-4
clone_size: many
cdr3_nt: TGTGCCAGCAGCTCCGACCGAAACCCTTATAGCAATCAGCCCCAGCATTTT
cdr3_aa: CASSSDRNPYSNQPQHF

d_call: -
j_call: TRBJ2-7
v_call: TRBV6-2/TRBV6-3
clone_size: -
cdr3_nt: TGTGCCAGCAGTTACGGGGCCCACGAGCAGTACTTC
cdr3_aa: CASSYGAHEQYF

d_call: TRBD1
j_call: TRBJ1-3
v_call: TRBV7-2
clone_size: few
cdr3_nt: TGTGCCAGCAGCCAGGACAGGGGCGCCACCATATATTTT
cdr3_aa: CASSQDRGATIYF

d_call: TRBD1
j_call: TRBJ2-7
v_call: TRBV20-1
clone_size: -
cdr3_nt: TGCAGTGCTAGAGACCCGGACAGGGCCTACTCCTACGAGCAGTACTTC
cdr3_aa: CSARDPDRAYSYEQYF

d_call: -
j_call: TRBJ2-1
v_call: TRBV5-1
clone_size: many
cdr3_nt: TGCGCCAGCAGCTTTGGCGGGGACAATGAGCAGTTCTTC
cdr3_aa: CASSFGGDNEQFF

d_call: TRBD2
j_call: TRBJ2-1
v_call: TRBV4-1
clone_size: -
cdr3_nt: TGCGCCAGCAGCCAGAGGGTAGCGGGGGGGTTCAATGAGCAGTTCTTC
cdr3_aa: CASSQRVAGGFNEQFF

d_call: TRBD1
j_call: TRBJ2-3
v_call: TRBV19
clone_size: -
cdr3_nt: TGTGCCAGTAGTATATCCGGGACAGGGGATGGAGCAGATACGCAGTATTTT
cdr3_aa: CASSISGTGDGADTQYF

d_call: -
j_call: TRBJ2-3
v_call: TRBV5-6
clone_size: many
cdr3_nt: TGTGCCAGCAGCTTGCAGCATACGCAGTATTTT
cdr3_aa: CASSLQHTQYF

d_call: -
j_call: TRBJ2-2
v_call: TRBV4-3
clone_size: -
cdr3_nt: TGCGCCAGCAGCCACTTATACGGGAATGTCAACGCCGGGGAGCTGTTTTTT
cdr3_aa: CASSHLYGNVNAGELFF

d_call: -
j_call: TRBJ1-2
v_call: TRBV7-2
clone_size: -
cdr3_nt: TGTGCCAGCAGCCCATCGAGGAACATAAATTATGGCTACACCTTC
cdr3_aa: CASSPSRNINYGYTF

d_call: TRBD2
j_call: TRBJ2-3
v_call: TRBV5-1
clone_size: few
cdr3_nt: TGCGCCAGCAGCCGGGGGGGGATCGAAGATACGCAGTATTTT
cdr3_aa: CASSRGGIEDTQYF

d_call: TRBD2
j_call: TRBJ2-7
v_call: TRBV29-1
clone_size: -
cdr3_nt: TGCAGCGTCGCACCGGGACTAGCGGGGGGCTACGAGCAGTACTTC
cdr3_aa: CSVAPGLAGGYEQYF